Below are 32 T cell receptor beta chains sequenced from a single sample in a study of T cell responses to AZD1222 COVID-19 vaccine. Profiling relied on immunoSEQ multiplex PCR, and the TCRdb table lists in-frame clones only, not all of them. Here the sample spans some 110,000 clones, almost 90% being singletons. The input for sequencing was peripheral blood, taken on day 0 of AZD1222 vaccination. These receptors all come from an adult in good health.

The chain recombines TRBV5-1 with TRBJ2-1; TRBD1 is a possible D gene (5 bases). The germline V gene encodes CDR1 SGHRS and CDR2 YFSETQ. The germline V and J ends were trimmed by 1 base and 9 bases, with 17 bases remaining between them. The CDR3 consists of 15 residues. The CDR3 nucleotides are TGCGCCAGCAGCTTGAATTTGGGGCAAAACGGTGAGCAGTTCTTC. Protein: CASSLNLGQNGEQFF.

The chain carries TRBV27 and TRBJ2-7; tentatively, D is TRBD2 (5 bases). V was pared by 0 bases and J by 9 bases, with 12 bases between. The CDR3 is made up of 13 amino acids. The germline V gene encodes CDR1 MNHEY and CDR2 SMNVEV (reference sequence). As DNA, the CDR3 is TGTGCCAGCAGTTTATCCCCCGTAGGAGGGCAGTACTTC. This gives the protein CASSLSPVGGQYF.

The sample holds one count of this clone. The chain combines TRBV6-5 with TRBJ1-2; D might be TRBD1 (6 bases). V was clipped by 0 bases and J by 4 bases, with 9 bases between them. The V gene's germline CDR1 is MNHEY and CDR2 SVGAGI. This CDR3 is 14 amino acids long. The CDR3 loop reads CASSYSFRGYGYTF. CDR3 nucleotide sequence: TGTGCCAGCAGTTACTCGTTCAGGGGCTATGGCTACACCTTC.

As DNA, the CDR3 is TGTGCCAGCAGTTACCGGGCTCCAAGAGGCTACACCTTC. This encodes CASSYRAPRGYTF. The V call is TRBV2, the J call TRBJ1-2; D is uncertain. CDR1 SNHLY and CDR2 FYNNEI come from the germline V gene. V lost 5 bases, J lost 8 bases, and 15 bases lay in between. This CDR3 spans 13 amino acids.

Here the CDR3 reads CASRKPGLAAPNEQFF. The CDR3 bases are TGTGCCAGCAGGAAACCGGGACTAGCGGCCCCCAATGAGCAGTTCTTC. This chain links TRBV11-3 with TRBJ2-1; 11 bases fit TRBD2. Trimming removed 6 bases from V and 6 bases from J; junction bases left unmatched: 10. CDR3 length equals 16 residues. Looked up from germline, CDR1 is SGHNT and CDR2 is YENEEA.

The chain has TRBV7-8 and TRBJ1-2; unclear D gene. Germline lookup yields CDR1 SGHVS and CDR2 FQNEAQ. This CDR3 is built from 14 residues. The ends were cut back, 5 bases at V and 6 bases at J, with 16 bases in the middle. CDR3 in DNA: TGTGCCAGCAGCCCCTACGGGAGGGAGGATGGCTACACCTTC. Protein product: CASSPYGREDGYTF. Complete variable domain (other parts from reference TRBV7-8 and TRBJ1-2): GAGVSQSPRYKVAKRGQDVALRCDPISGHVSLFWYQQALGQGPEFLTYFQNEAQLDKSGLPSDRFFAERPEGSVSTLKIQRTQQEDSAVYLCASSPYGREDGYTFGSGTRLTVV.

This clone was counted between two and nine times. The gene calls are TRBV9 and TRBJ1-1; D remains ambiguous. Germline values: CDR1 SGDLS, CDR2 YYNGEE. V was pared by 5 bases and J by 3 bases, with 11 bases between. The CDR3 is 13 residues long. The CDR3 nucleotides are TGTGCCAGCAGTGAAACTCCCCACACTGAAGCTTTCTTT. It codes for CASSETPHTEAFF. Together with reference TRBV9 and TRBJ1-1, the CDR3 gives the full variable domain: DSGVTQTPKHLITATGQRVTLRCSPRSGDLSVYWYQQSLDQGLQFLIQYYNGEERAKGNILERFSAQQFPDLHSELNLSSLELGDSALYFCASSETPHTEAFFGQGTRLTVV.

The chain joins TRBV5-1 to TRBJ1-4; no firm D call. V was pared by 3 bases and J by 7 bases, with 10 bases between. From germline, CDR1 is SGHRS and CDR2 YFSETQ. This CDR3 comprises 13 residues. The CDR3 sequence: CASSSGGVEKLFF. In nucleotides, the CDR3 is TGCGCCAGCAGCTCAGGCGGGGTTGAAAAACTGTTTTTT.

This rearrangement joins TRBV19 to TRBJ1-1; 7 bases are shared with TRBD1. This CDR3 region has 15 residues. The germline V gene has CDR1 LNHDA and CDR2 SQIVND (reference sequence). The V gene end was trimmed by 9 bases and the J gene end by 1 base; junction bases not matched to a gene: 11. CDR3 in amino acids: CARRHRGQRNTEAFF. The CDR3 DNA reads TGTGCCAGGAGACATAGGGGACAGAGGAACACTGAAGCTTTCTTT.

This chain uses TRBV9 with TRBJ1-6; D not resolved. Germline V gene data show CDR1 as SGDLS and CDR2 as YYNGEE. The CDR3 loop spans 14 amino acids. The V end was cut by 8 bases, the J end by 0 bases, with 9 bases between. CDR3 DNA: TGTGCCAGTGCCGAGAGCTCCTATAATTCACCCCTCCACTTT. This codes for CASAESSYNSPLHF.

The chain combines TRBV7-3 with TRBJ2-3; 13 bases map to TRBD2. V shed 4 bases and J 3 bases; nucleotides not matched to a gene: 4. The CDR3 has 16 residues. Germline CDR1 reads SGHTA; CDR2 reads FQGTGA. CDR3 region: CASSSGLAGVTDTQYF. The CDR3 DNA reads TGTGCCAGCAGCTCCGGACTAGCGGGAGTTACAGATACGCAGTATTTT. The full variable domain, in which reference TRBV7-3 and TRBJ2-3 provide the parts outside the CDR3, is GAGVSQTPSNKVTEKGKYVELRCDPISGHTALYWYRQSLGQGPEFLIYFQGTGAADDSGLPNDRFFAVRPEGSVSTLKIQRTERGDSAVYLCASSSGLAGVTDTQYFGPGTRLTVL.

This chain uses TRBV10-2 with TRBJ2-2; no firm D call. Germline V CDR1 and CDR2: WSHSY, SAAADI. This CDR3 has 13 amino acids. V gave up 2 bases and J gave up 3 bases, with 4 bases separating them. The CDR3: CASSEDHTGELFF. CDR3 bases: TGCGCCAGCAGTGAGGATCACACCGGGGAGCTGTTTTTT.

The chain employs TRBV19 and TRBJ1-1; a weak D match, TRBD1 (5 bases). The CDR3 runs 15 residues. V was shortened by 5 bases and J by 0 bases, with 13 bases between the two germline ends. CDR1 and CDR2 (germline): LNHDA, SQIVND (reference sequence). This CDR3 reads CASSYSGTMNTEAFF. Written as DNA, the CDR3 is TGTGCCAGTAGTTATTCAGGGACCATGAACACTGAAGCTTTCTTT.

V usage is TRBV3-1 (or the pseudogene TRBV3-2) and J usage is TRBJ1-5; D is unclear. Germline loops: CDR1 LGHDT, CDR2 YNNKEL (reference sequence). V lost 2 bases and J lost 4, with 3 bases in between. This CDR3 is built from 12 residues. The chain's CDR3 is CASSQWNQPQHF. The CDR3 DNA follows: TGTGCCAGCAGCCAATGGAATCAGCCCCAGCATTTT.

CDR3 region: CASSPWDTGNTEAFF. In DNA form, the CDR3 reads TGTGCCAGCAGCCCGTGGGACACCGGGAACACTGAAGCTTTCTTT. This chain links TRBV9 with TRBJ1-1; TRBD1 is a possible D gene (6 bases). Per germline, CDR1 SGDLS and CDR2 YYNGEE. The CDR3 is made up of 15 amino acids. V dropped 4 bases and J dropped 1 base, with 14 bases sitting between them.

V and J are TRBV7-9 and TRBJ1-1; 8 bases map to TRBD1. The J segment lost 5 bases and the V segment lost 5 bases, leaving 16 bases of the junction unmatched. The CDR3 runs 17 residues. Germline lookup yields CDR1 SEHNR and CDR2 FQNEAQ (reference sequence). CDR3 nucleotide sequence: TGTGCCAGCAGCAATACCGATGTCCAGACAGGGGTAACTGAAGCTTTCTTT. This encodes CASSNTDVQTGVTEAFF.

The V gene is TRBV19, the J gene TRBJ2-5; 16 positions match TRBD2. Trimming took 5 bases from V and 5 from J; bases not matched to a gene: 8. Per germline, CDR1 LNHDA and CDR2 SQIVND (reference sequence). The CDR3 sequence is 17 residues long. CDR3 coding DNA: TGTGCCAGTAGTTCGGGACTAGCGGGAGGGCCGTGGGAGACCCAGTACTTC. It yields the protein CASSSGLAGGPWETQYF.

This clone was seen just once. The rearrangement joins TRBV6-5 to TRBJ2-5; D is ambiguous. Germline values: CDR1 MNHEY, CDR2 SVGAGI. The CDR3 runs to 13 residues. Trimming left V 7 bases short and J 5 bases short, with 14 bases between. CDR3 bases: TGTGCCAGCATCCCGAACGCGGTTGAGACCCAGTACTTC. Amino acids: CASIPNAVETQYF.

The CDR3 is CASSSGRETDTQYF. In DNA, the CDR3 is TGTGCCAGCAGCTCGGGCCGGGAGACAGATACGCAGTATTTT. This chain links TRBV7-3 with TRBJ2-3, with D tentatively TRBD2 (6 bases). Germline V gene data show CDR1 as SGHTA and CDR2 as FQGTGA. V dropped 4 bases and J dropped 3 bases, with 11 bases sitting between them. The length of the CDR3 is 14 residues.

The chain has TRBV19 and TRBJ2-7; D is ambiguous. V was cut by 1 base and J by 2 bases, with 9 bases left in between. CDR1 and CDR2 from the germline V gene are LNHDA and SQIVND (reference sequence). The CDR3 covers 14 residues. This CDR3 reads CASSIVIGAYEQYF. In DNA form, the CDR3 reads TGTGCCAGTAGTATAGTTATAGGAGCCTACGAGCAGTACTTC.

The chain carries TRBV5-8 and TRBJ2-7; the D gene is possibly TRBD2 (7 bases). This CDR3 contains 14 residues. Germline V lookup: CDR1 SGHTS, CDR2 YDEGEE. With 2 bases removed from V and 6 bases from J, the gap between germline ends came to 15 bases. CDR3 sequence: CASSFWGGGSEQYF. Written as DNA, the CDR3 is TGTGCCAGCAGCTTCTGGGGGGGCGGGTCCGAGCAGTACTTC.

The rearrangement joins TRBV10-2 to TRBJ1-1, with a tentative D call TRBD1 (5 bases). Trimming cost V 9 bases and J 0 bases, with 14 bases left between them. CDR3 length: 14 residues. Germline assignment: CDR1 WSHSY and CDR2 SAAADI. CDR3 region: CASTQGVMNTEAFF. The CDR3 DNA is TGCGCCAGTACCCAAGGGGTCATGAACACTGAAGCTTTCTTT.

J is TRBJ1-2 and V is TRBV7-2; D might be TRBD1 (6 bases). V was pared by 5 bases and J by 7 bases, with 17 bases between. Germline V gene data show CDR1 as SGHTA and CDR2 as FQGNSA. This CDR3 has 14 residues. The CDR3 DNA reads TGTGCCAGCAGCCCCACCGGGACATGGCGTGGCTACACCTTC. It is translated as CASSPTGTWRGYTF.

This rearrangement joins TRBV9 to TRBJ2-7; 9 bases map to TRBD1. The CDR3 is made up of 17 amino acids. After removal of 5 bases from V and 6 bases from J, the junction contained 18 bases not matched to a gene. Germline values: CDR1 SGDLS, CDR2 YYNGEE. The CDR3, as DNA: TGTGCCAGCAGTCCCTATGCTGCAGGACAGGGGCCCAGCGAGCAGTACTTC. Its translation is CASSPYAAGQGPSEQYF.

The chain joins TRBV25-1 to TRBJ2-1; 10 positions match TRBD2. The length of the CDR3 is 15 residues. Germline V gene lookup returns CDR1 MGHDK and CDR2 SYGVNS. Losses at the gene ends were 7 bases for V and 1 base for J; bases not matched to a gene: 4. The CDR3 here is CASIKAGGSYNEQFF. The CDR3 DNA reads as TGTGCCAGCATAAAAGCGGGAGGGTCCTACAATGAGCAGTTCTTC.

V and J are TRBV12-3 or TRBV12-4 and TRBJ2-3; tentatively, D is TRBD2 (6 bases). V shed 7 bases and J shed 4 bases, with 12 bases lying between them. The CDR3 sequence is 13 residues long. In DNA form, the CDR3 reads TGTGCCAGCAATTCGGAGGGCCCAGATACGCAGTATTTT. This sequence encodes CASNSEGPDTQYF.

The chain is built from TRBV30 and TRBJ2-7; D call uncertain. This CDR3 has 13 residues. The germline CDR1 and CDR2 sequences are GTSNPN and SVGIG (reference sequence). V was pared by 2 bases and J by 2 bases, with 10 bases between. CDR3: CAWSQNGPYEQYF. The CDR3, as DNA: TGTGCCTGGAGTCAAAACGGACCCTACGAGCAGTACTTC.

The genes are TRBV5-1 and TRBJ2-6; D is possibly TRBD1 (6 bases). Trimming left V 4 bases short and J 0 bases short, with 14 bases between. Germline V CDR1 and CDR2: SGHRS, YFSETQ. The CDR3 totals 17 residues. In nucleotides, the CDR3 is TGCGCCAGCAGCAGCTTACAGGGATTCTCTGGGGCCAACGTCCTGACTTTC. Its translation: CASSSLQGFSGANVLTF.

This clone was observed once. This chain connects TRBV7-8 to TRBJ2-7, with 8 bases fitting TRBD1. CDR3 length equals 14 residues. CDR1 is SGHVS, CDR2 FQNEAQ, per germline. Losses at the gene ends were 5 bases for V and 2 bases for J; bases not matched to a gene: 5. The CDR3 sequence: CASSRQGKAYEQYF. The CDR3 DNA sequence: TGTGCCAGCAGCCGACAGGGGAAGGCCTACGAGCAGTACTTC.

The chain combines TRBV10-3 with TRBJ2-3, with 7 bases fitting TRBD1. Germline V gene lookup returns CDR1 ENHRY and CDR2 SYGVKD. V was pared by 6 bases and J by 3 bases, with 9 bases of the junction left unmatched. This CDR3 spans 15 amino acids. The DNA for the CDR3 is TGTGCCATCAGCACGACAGGGAGCGAGACAGATACGCAGTATTTT. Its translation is CAISTTGSETDTQYF.

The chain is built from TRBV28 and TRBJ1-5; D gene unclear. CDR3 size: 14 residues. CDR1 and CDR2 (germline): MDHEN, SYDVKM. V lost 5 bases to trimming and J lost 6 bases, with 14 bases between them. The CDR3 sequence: CASSPGGIIQPQHF. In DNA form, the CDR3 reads TGTGCCAGCAGTCCGGGCGGGATCATTCAGCCCCAGCATTTT.

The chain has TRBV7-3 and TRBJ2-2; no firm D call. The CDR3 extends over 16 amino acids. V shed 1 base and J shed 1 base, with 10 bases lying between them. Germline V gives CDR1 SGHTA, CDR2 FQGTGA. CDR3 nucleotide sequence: TGTGCCAGCAGCTTAAACCAGGCAGGGAACACCGGGGAGCTGTTTTTT. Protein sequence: CASSLNQAGNTGELFF. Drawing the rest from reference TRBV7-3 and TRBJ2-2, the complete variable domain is GAGVSQTPSNKVTEKGKYVELRCDPISGHTALYWYRQSLGQGPEFLIYFQGTGAADDSGLPNDRFFAVRPEGSVSTLKIQRTERGDSAVYLCASSLNQAGNTGELFFGEGSRLTVL.